Listed below are T cell receptor beta chains from one sample, sequenced in a study of graft-versus-host responses after intestinal transplantation. The assay was immunoSEQ multiplex PCR, and TCRdb's table has in-frame clones only and misses some. The data hold some 20,000 clones, with approximately 72% observed a single time. The sequenced sample was ileum tissue, obtained approximately 3 weeks after intestinal transplant. These receptors were obtained from a human patient who received an intestinal transplant, so some T cells may come from the graft donor. Both conserved end residues are part of each CDR3. D genes are given only for firm matches. Clone size is stated in some rows and not others, as once, few, many or a class when expanded.

J: TRBJ2-7; size: -; V: TRBV4-1; D: TRBD2; CDR3: CASSHEPASGNTHEQYF; DNA: TGCGCCAGCAGCCATGAACCGGCTAGCGGGAATACTCACGAGCAGTACTTC
J: TRBJ2-7; size: -; V: TRBV9; D: TRBD2; CDR3: CASSPGTSHYEQYF; DNA: TGTGCCAGCAGCCCAGGGACTAGCCACTACGAGCAGTACTTC
J: TRBJ2-1; size: -; V: TRBV6-5; D: TRBD2; CDR3: CASKRGGSYNEQFF; DNA: TGTGCCAGCAAGCGGGGTGGGTCCTACAATGAGCAGTTCTTC
J: TRBJ1-6; size: -; V: TRBV7-3; D: -; CDR3: CASSPNYNSPLHF; DNA: TGTGCCAGCAGCCCTAACTATAATTCACCCCTCCACTTT
J: TRBJ2-1; size: few; V: TRBV2; D: -; CDR3: CASSERTTPLGWCEQFF; DNA: TGTGCCAGCAGTGAAAGGACTACACCGCTTGGGTGGTGTGAGCAGTTCTTC
J: TRBJ1-1; size: -; V: TRBV19; D: TRBD1; CDR3: CASSTGTGLNTEAFF; DNA: TGTGCCAGTAGCACCGGGACAGGTTTGAACACTGAAGCTTTCTTT
J: TRBJ2-1; size: -; V: TRBV5-1; D: -; CDR3: CASSRPVARSYNEQFF; DNA: TGCGCCAGCAGCCGGCCCGTAGCGAGGAGTTACAATGAGCAGTTCTTC
J: TRBJ2-2; size: once; V: TRBV2; D: -; CDR3: CASSGHRVTGELFF; DNA: TGTGCCAGCAGTGGACACAGGGTGACCGGGGAGCTGTTTTTT
J: TRBJ1-1; size: -; V: TRBV6-1; D: -; CDR3: CASSPPGVLDTEAFF; DNA: TGTGCCAGCAGCCCACCAGGGGTCTTGGACACTGAAGCTTTCTTT
J: TRBJ2-5; size: once; V: TRBV29-1; D: TRBD1; CDR3: CSVAGTGKETQYF; DNA: TGCAGCGTTGCGGGGACAGGGAAGGAGACCCAGTACTTC
J: TRBJ2-7; size: -; V: TRBV30; D: -; CDR3: CACHVSYEQYF; DNA: TGTGCCTGCCACGTGTCCTACGAGCAGTACTTC
J: TRBJ2-7; size: -; V: TRBV29-1; D: TRBD1; CDR3: CSVAGTGISYEQYF; DNA: TGCAGCGTCGCAGGGACAGGGATCTCCTACGAGCAGTACTTC
J: TRBJ2-1; size: -; V: TRBV7-2; D: TRBD1; CDR3: CASSLAGGWDEQFF; DNA: TGTGCCAGCAGCTTAGCAGGGGGCTGGGATGAGCAGTTCTTC
J: TRBJ2-7; size: -; V: TRBV11-1; D: -; CDR3: CASSFFRGNEQYF; DNA: TGTGCCAGCAGCTTTTTTCGGGGGAACGAGCAGTACTTC
J: TRBJ2-7; size: -; V: TRBV5-5; D: -; CDR3: CASSLAWGPTYEQYF; DNA: TGTGCCAGCAGCTTGGCCTGGGGGCCAACCTACGAGCAGTACTTC
J: TRBJ1-1; size: -; V: TRBV14; D: -; CDR3: CASSQEIFGRGNTEAFF; DNA: TGTGCCAGCAGCCAAGAAATATTCGGCAGGGGGAACACTGAAGCTTTCTTT
J: TRBJ1-6; size: -; V: TRBV6-4; D: -; CDR3: CASNRLKPQSPLHF; DNA: TGTGCCAGCAACAGGCTAAAACCCCAGTCACCCCTCCACTTT
J: TRBJ1-3; size: -; V: TRBV6-5; D: -; CDR3: CASSPGLYSGNTIYF; DNA: TGTGCCAGCAGCCCAGGACTCTACTCTGGAAACACCATATATTTT
J: TRBJ2-7; size: few; V: TRBV6-5; D: TRBD1; CDR3: CASSYPRTGQVEQYF; DNA: TGTGCCAGCAGTTATCCGAGGACAGGGCAGGTCGAGCAGTACTTC
J: TRBJ2-7; size: -; V: TRBV7-9; D: TRBD1; CDR3: CASSLAGQGRLPFYEQYF; DNA: TGTGCCAGCAGCTTAGCGGGACAGGGCCGTCTACCTTTCTACGAGCAGTACTTC
J: TRBJ2-7; size: -; V: TRBV30; D: -; CDR3: CAWSVLAYEQYF; DNA: TGTGCCTGGAGTGTACTAGCCTACGAGCAGTACTTC
J: TRBJ2-7; size: -; V: TRBV7-9; D: TRBD2; CDR3: CASSSTSGRAYEQYF; DNA: TGTGCCAGCAGCTCCACTAGCGGGAGGGCCTACGAGCAGTACTTC
J: TRBJ2-7; size: -; V: TRBV4-2; D: -; CDR3: CASSPVEGNYYEQYF; DNA: TGTGCCAGCAGCCCCGTCGAGGGCAATTACTACGAGCAGTACTTC
J: TRBJ2-5; size: -; V: TRBV4-1; D: -; CDR3: CASSQVDRQAQETQYF; DNA: TGCGCCAGCAGCCAAGTCGATCGACAGGCGCAAGAGACCCAGTACTTC
J: TRBJ1-2; size: -; V: TRBV21-1; D: -; CDR3: CASSLFSPGHNSEGYTF; DNA: TGTGCCAGCAGCTTATTCTCGCCGGGACACAACTCGGAAGGCTACACCTTC
J: TRBJ2-3; size: -; V: TRBV19; D: -; CDR3: CASSILGHSTDTQYF; DNA: TGTGCCAGTAGTATACTGGGACATAGCACAGATACGCAGTATTTT
J: TRBJ1-2; size: -; V: TRBV28; D: TRBD1; CDR3: CASRTGTGDGYTF; DNA: TGTGCCAGCAGGACCGGGACAGGGGATGGCTACACCTTC
J: TRBJ1-5; size: few; V: TRBV7-3; D: -; CDR3: CASSGGLQPQHF; DNA: TGTGCCAGCAGCGGGGGACTTCAGCCCCAGCATTTT
J: TRBJ1-2; size: few; V: TRBV25-1; D: TRBD1; CDR3: CASSAGMGQWRGGYTF; DNA: TGTGCCAGCAGTGCCGGCATGGGACAGTGGAGGGGTGGCTACACCTTC
J: TRBJ2-4; size: once; V: TRBV27; D: -; CDR3: CASSFGRGLAGFGNIQYF; DNA: TGTGCCAGCAGTTTCGGGCGGGGACTTGCGGGATTTGGGAACATTCAGTACTTC
J: TRBJ1-1; size: -; V: TRBV21-1; D: -; CDR3: CASSKGEQNPNTEAFF; DNA: TGTGCCAGCAGCAAAGGAGAACAGAACCCCAACACTGAAGCTTTCTTT
J: TRBJ2-2; size: -; V: TRBV9; D: -; CDR3: CASSVFGGGGTGELFF; DNA: TGTGCCAGCAGCGTGTTCGGGGGAGGTGGCACCGGGGAGCTGTTTTTT